The present entry profiles one T cell receptor (beta chain) with its context. Its antigen remains unknown. This record comes from a study of cytomegalovirus exposure and HLA in healthy donors. General study points: Later work showed greater clonal expansion in HLA-associated TCR beta chains than in equally common others.

In the PCR, 60 Vbeta and 13 Jbeta primers were used. Only in-frame clones appear in the TCRdb table, and some are missing; sequencing was by immunoSEQ multiplex PCR. Listed are 150,000 to 200,000 clones; over 1% falls within the top ten. J was trimmed by 4 bases and V by 8 bases; bases with no gene match: 10. Germline CDR1 and CDR2: MNHEY and SVGAGI. This CDR3 region has 14 residues. This sequence joins TRBV6-5 and TRBJ1-2; 7 nucleotides line up with TRBD1. The receptor's source is a woman aged 60-75 years in good health and CMV-seronegative. Sequencing was done on a sample of PBMCs. The CDR3 nucleotides read TGTGCCAGCCGAAACCCAGGGGGGACCTATGGCTACACCTTC. As protein: CASRNPGGTYGYTF.